This T cell receptor (beta chain) is drawn from a study of T cell responses to AZD1222 COVID-19 vaccine. Trimming left V 6 bases short and J 6 bases short, with 15 bases between. Germline CDR1 reads MNHEY; CDR2 reads SVGAGI. The CDR3 loop spans 14 amino acids. On this clone itself: Its antigen remains unknown.

TCRdb's copy holds only in-frame clones and misses some; the assay was immunoSEQ multiplex PCR. The sample has 150,000 to 200,000 clones, 70% to 90% seen once. The study, taken as a whole, reports: The study found vaccine-associated CD4 TCRs spanning spike, dominant at 160-218 and 743-854.

The sequences come from peripheral blood, collected 28 days after the second dose of the MenACWY control vaccine. This receptor was obtained from an adult who received the MenACWY meningococcal vaccine as a control. The chain joins TRBV6-5 to TRBJ1-5; TRBD1 might be the D (5 bases). The CDR3 region is CASSPKGTVQPQHF. The CDR3 bases are TGTGCCAGCAGCCCCAAGGGGACGGTTCAGCCCCAGCATTTT.